Listed below are T cell receptor beta chains from one sample, sequenced in a study of blood T cell repertoires in COVID-19. The method was immunoSEQ multiplex PCR; TCRdb's version includes in-frame clones alone and lacks a portion of them. Among about 440,000 clones listed, less than 95% were seen once. The sample was PBMCs or T cells enriched from blood (not recorded which). The receptor set was obtained from a man aged 18 to 35 who had recovered from COVID-19. Both conserved end residues are part of each CDR3. The D gene is left open where the match is weak. Rows give clone size only sometimes, using once, few, many, or a class for an expanded clone.

>-|-|TRBJ2-7|TRBV3-1/TRBV3-2
TGTGCCAGCAGCCAAGACTACGGGAGTGCCTACGAGCAGTACTTC
CASSQDYGSAYEQYF
>TRBD2|-|TRBJ2-2|TRBV9
TGTGCCAGCAGCGCCGGGACTAGCTTTTCCGGGGAGCTGTTTTTT
CASSAGTSFSGELFF
>TRBD2|-|TRBJ2-2|TRBV2
TGTGCCAGCAGGGGACTAGCGGGAGTCGGGGAGCTGTTTTTT
CASRGLAGVGELFF
>-|-|TRBJ1-1|TRBV28
TGTGCCAGCAGTTTATTTAGCGGGGCTGAAGCTTTCTTT
CASSLFSGAEAFF
>-|once|TRBJ1-5|TRBV4-1
TGCGCCAGCAGCCAATCACGGGGACAGCCCCAGCATTTT
CASSQSRGQPQHF
>-|-|TRBJ1-3|TRBV7-2
TGTGCCAGCAGCTTATCTGGGCCCCCGGCTGGAAACACCATATATTTT
CASSLSGPPAGNTIYF
>-|-|TRBJ2-2|TRBV6-5
TGTGCCGCACAATCCCTGGGGGCAGGCACCGGGGAGCTGTTTTTT
CAAQSLGAGTGELFF
>-|-|TRBJ2-3|TRBV24-1
TGTGCCACCAGTGATTTAAGGGGCGAAGAATCTAGCACAGATACGCAGTATTTT
CATSDLRGEESSTDTQYF
>-|-|TRBJ1-4|TRBV28
TGTGCCAGCAGTTTGCCCTCCGCGCTCGGGGAAAAACTGTTTTTT
CASSLPSALGEKLFF
>-|-|TRBJ1-1|TRBV2
TGTGCCAGCAGTGAAGCGAACGGTAACACTGAAGCTTTCTTT
CASSEANGNTEAFF
>TRBD2|-|TRBJ2-2|TRBV13
TGTGCCAGCAGCCCCTCTAGCGGGAGTTACACCGGGGAGCTGTTTTTT
CASSPSSGSYTGELFF
>-|-|TRBJ1-6|TRBV7-2
TGTGCCAGCAGCACAGGGAAATATTCACCCCTCCACTTT
CASSTGKYSPLHF
>-|-|TRBJ1-1|TRBV19
TGTGCCAGTAGTACGATCGGGCGCAGGGACACTGAAGCTTTCTTT
CASSTIGRRDTEAFF